The present entry profiles one T cell receptor beta chain with its context. What it binds is not known. Germline CDR1 is MNHEY and CDR2 is SMNVEV (reference sequence). The CDR3 has 13 residues. With 3 bases removed from V and 3 bases from J, the gap between germline ends came to 8 bases. These data come from a study of cytomegalovirus exposure and HLA in healthy donors. Background on the study: In a previous analysis, more than 90 million unique TCR beta sequences were found from 170 million or so T cells. The study placed around 80% of its 398 genotyped donors in the Caucasian-associated ancestry cluster. Study-wide points: In a later analysis, TCR beta V- and J-gene trimming showed a link to a missense DCLRE1C variant. What a later analysis showed was that several of the most significant clusters appeared linked to common viral pathogens.

PCR used 60 Vbeta primers and 13 Jbeta primers. The table came from immunoSEQ multiplex PCR; TCRdb's copy has only in-frame clones and leaves some out. The sample carries 180,000 or so clones, just over 75% recorded once. This clonotype originated in a woman under 40 in good health and CMV-seropositive. V gene TRBV27 combines with J gene TRBJ1-2; tentative D call: TRBD1 (6 bases). Sequencing was done on a sample of PBMCs. The CDR3 region is CASSFGQYYGYTF. In nucleotides, the CDR3 is TGTGCCAGCAGTTTTGGACAGTACTATGGCTACACCTTC.